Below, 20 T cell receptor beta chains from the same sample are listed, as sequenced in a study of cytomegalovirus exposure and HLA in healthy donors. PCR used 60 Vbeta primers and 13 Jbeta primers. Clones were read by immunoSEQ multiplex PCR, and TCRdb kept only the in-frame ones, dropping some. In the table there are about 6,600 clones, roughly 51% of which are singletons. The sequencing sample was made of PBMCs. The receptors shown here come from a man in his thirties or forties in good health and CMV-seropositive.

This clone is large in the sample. This CDR3 is CASTRDSSYEQYF. CDR3 nucleotide sequence: TGTGCCAGCACCCGGGACTCATCCTACGAGCAGTACTTC. The rearrangement links TRBV6-5 to TRBJ2-7; tentative D call: TRBD2 (6 bases). V lost 7 bases to trimming and J lost 1 base, with 11 bases between them. There are 13 residues in the CDR3. In germline, CDR1 is MNHEY, CDR2 SVGAGI.

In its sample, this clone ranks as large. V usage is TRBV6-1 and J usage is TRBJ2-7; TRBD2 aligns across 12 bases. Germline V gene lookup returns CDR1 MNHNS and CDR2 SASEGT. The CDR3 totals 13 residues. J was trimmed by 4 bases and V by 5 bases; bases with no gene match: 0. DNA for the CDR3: TGTGCCAGCAGTCTAGCGGGAGGGTACGAGCAGTACTTC. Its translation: CASSLAGGYEQYF.

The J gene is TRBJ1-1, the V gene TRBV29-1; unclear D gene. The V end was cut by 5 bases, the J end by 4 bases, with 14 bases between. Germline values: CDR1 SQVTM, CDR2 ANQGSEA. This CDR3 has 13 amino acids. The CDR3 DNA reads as TGCAGCGTTAGGAGGATCTGGGGCACTGAAGCTTTCTTT. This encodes CSVRRIWGTEAFF.

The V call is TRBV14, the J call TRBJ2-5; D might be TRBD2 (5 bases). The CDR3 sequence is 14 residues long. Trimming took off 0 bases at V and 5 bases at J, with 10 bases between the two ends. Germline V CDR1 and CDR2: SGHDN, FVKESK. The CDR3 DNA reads TGTGCCAGCAGCCAAGAAGGGCGGGCGGAGACCCAGTACTTC. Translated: CASSQEGRAETQYF.

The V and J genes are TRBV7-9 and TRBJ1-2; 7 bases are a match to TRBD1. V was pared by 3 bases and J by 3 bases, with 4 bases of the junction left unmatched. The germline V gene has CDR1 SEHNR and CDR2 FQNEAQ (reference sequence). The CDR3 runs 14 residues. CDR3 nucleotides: TGTGCCAGCAGCTTTCGACAGGGAGACTATGGCTACACCTTC. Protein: CASSFRQGDYGYTF.

CDR3 nucleotide sequence: TGTGCCACCAGAACAGGGGACATACCGAACACTGAAGCTTTCTTT. This gives the protein CATRTGDIPNTEAFF. This rearrangement joins TRBV10-3 to TRBJ1-1, with 7 bases aligning to TRBD1. CDR1 and CDR2 from the germline V gene are ENHRY and SYGVKD. This CDR3 has 15 amino acids. V shed 10 bases, J shed 1 base, and the junction held 12 bases outside the gene matches.

The CDR3 DNA sequence: TGCGCCAGCAGCCAATCAGGACAGAGCAATGAAAAACTGTTTTTT. This translates into CASSQSGQSNEKLFF. J is TRBJ1-4 and V is TRBV4-1, with D maybe TRBD1 (6 bases). The CDR3 consists of 15 residues. Germline values: CDR1 MGHRA, CDR2 YSYEKL. The V end was cut by 2 bases, the J end by 5 bases, with 12 bases between.

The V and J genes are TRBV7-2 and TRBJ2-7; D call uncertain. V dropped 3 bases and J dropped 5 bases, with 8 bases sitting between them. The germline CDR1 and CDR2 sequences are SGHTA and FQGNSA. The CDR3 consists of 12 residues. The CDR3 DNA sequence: TGTGCCAGCAGCTTCCTTTATAACGAGCAGTACTTC. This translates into CASSFLYNEQYF.

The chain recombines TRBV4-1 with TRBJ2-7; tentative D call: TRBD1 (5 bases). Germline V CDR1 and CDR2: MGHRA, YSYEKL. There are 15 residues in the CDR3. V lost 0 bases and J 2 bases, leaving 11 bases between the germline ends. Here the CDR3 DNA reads TGCGCCAGCAGCCAAGATTTCCAGGACACCTACGAGCAGTACTTC. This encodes CASSQDFQDTYEQYF.

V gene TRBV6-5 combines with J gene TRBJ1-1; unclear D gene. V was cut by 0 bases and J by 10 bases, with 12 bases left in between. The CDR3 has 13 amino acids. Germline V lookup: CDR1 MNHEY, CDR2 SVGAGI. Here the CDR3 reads CASSYSMGLGAFF. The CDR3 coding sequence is TGTGCCAGCAGTTACTCGATGGGCCTGGGAGCTTTCTTT.

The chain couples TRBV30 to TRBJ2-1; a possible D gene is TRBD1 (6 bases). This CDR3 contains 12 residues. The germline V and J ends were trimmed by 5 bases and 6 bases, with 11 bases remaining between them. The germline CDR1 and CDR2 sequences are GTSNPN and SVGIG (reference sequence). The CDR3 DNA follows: TGTGCCTGGCGAACAGGGCGCAATGAGCAGTTCTTC. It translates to CAWRTGRNEQFF.

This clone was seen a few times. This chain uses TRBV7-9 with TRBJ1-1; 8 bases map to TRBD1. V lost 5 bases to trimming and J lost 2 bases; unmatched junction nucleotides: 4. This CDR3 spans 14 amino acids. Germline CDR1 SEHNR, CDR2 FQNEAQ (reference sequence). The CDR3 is CASSRGQGNTEAFF. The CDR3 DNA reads TGTGCCAGCAGCAGAGGACAGGGTAACACTGAAGCTTTCTTT.

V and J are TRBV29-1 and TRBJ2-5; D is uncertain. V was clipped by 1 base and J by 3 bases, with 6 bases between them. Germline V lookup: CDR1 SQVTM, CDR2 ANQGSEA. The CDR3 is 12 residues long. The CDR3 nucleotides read TGCAGCGTTGAAGGGGCAGAAGAGACCCAGTACTTC. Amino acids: CSVEGAEETQYF.

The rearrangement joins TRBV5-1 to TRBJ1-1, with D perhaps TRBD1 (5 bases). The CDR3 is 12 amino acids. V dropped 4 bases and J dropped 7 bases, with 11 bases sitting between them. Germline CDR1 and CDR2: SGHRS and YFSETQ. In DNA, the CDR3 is TGCGCCAGCAGCACCCAGGGCTTTGAAGCTTTCTTT. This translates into CASSTQGFEAFF.

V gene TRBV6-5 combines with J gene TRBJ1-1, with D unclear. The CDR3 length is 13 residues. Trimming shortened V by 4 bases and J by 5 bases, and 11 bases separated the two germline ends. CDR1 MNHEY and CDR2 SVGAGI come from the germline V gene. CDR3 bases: TGTGCCAGCAGTTTCGCGGGGAGGACTGAAGCTTTCTTT. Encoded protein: CASSFAGRTEAFF.

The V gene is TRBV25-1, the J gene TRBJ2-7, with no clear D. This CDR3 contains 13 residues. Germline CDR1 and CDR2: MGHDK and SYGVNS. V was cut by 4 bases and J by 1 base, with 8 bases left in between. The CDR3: CASSGLLSYEQYF. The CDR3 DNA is TGTGCCAGCAGTGGGTTACTTTCCTACGAGCAGTACTTC.

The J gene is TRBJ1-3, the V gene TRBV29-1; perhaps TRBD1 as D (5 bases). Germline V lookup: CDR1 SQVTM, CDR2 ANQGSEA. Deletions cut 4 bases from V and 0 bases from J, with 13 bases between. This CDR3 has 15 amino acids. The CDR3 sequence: CSVAGETNSGNTIYF. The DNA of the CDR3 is TGCAGCGTTGCGGGGGAAACCAACTCTGGAAACACCATATATTTT.

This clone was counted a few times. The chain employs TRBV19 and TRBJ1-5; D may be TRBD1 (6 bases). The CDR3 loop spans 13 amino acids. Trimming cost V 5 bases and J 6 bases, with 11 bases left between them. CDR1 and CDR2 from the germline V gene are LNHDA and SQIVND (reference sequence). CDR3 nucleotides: TGTGCCAGTAGTCCAGGGGTGGGTCAGCCCCAGCATTTT. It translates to CASSPGVGQPQHF.

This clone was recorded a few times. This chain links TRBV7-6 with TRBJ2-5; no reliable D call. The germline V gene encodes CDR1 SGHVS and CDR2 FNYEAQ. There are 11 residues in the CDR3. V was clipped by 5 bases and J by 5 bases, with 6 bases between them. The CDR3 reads CASSPSETQYF. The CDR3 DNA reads TGTGCCAGCAGCCCGTCGGAGACCCAGTACTTC.

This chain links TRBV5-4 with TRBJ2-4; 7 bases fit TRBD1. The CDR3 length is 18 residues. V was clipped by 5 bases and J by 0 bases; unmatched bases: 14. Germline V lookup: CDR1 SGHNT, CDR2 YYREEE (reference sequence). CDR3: CASSPGTARTLAKNIQYF. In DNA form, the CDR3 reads TGTGCCAGCAGTCCCGGGACAGCTAGGACCCTAGCCAAAAACATTCAGTACTTC.